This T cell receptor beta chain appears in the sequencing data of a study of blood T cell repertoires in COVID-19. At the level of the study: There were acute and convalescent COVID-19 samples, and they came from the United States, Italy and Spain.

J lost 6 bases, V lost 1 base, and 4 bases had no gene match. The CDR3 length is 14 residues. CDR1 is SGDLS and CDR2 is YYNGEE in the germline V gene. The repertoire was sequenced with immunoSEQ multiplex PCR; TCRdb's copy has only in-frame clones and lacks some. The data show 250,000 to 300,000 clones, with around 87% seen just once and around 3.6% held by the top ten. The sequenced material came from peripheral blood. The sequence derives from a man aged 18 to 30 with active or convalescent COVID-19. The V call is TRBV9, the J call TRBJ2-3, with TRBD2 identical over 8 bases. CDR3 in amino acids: CASSVLAGPDTQYF. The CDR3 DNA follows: TGTGCCAGCAGCGTACTAGCGGGTCCCGATACGCAGTATTTT.